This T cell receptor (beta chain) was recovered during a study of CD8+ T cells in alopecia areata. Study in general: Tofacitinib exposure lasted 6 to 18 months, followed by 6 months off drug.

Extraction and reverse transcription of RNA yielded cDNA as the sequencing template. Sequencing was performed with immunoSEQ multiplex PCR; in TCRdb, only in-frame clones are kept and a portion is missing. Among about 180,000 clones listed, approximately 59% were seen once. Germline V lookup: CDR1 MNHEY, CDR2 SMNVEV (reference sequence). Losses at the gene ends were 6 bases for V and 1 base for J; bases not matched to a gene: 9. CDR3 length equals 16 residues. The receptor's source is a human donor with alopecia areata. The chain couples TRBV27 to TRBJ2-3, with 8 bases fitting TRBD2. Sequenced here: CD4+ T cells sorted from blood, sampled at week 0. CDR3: CASRGERGPRTDTQYF. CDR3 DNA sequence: TGTGCCAGCAGGGGAGAGCGGGGGCCTCGCACAGATACGCAGTATTTT.